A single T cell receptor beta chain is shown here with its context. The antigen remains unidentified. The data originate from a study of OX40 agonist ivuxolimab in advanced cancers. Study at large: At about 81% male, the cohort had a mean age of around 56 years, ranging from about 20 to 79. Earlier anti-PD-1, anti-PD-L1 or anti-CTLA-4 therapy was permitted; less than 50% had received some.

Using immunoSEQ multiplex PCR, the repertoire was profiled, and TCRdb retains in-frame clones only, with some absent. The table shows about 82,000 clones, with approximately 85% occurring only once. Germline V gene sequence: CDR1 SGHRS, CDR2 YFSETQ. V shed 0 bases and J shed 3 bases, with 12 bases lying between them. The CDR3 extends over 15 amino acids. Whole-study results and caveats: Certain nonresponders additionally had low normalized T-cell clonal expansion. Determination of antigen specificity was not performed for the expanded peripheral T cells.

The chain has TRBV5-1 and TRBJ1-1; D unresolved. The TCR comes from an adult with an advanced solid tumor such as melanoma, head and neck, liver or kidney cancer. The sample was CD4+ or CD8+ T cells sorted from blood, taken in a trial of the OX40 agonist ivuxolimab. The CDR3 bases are TGCGCCAGCAGCTTGGCCCCGGGGTTGGACACTGAAGCTTTCTTT. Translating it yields CASSLAPGLDTEAFF.